This T cell receptor beta chain was observed in a study of identical twins. General study points: It was out-of-frame TCR alpha sharing in monozygotic twins that models underestimated. Researchers reported weaker excess twin sharing in beta out-of-frame sequences.

The CDR3 totals 19 residues. The ends were cut back, 1 base at V and 0 bases at J, with 16 bases in the middle. Germline V gene sequence: CDR1 LGHDT, CDR2 YNNKEL (reference sequence). TCRdb re-called the 5' RACE reads through MiXCR, storing one row per CDR3 protein. Of 1.5 million or so distinct CDR3 sequences in the sample, 32% were seen once. Concerning this clonotype itself: As yet, its antigen is unknown.

The TCR sequence derives from a newborn girl in good health. Sequencing was carried out using cord blood. This sequence joins TRBV3-1 and TRBJ1-6, with D possibly TRBD1 on 5 matching bases. CDR3 sequence reads: CASSQVRQRGSSYNSPLHF. For the CDR3, the DNA is TGTGCCAGCAGCCAAGTCAGACAGCGCGGAAGCTCCTATAATTCACCCCTCCACTTT.